This is a list of T cell receptor beta chains from one sample in a study of T cell repertoires in cytomegalovirus infection. A single record per CDR3 protein comes from TCRdb applying MiXCR to the reads. The sample has 300,000 to 400,000 distinct CDR3 sequences, approximately 18% seen once. Sequencing was carried out using PBMCs. These receptors all come from a human donor in good health (CMV status not recorded). Some clones in this sample may be carry-over from other donors' samples. The CDR3 runs from the conserved cysteine through the conserved F or W. Each record gives: CDR3 length, V gene, D gene, J gene, clone size, CDR3 protein, CDR3 DNA. A D gene is named only where the DNA matches it firmly. Size values are once, few and many counts, or a class for expanded clones, and some rows have none.

16,TRBV7-2,NA,TRBJ2-3,many,CASSFPGSTSTDTQYF,TGTGCCAGCAGCTTCCCCGGGAGTACTAGCACAGATACGCAGTATTTT
13,TRBV7-2,NA,TRBJ2-3,many,CASSFKGADTQYF,TGTGCCAGCAGCTTCAAGGGCGCAGATACGCAGTATTTT
17,TRBV4-2,NA,TRBJ2-1,NA,CASSQTLLTGTRNEQFF,TGTGCCAGCAGCCAAACCCTACTAACCGGGACTCGGAATGAGCAGTTCTTC
15,TRBV28,NA,TRBJ2-7,NA,CASSPGQGYTYEQYF,TGTGCCAGCAGCCCCGGGCAGGGGTATACCTACGAGCAGTACTTC
14,TRBV7-2,TRBD2,TRBJ2-3,many,CASSPWTSGDTQYF,TGTGCCAGCAGCCCCTGGACTAGCGGAGATACGCAGTATTTT
14,TRBV19,NA,TRBJ2-2,NA,CASRMGQGTGELFF,TGTGCCAGTAGGATGGGGCAGGGGACCGGGGAGCTGTTTTTT
13,TRBV29-1,NA,TRBJ2-1,NA,CSVVPPSYNEQFF,TGCAGCGTTGTACCCCCCAGCTACAATGAGCAGTTCTTC
15,TRBV4-1,NA,TRBJ2-7,NA,CASSQERQGRYEQYF,TGTGCCAGCAGCCAAGAACGCCAGGGGCGCTACGAGCAGTACTTC
14,TRBV7-2,NA,TRBJ1-6,few,CASSLMQGYSPLHF,TGTGCCAGCAGCTTAATGCAGGGGTATTCACCCCTCCACTTT
13,TRBV5-8,TRBD1,TRBJ2-5,few,CASSRDRAETQYF,TGTGCCAGCAGCCGGGACAGGGCGGAGACCCAGTACTTC
15,TRBV7-8,TRBD2,TRBJ2-1,few,CASSSLNETSGRGFF,TGTGCCAGCAGTTCACTTAATGAGACTAGCGGGAGGGGGTTCTTC
14,TRBV7-2,NA,TRBJ2-1,many,CASSRDFSYNEQFF,TGTGCCAGCAGCCGGGACTTCTCTTACAATGAGCAGTTCTTC
12,TRBV6-5,NA,TRBJ1-2,few,CASSPGKGGYTF,TGTGCCAGCAGTCCAGGGAAGGGTGGCTACACCTTC
16,TRBV7-2,TRBD2,TRBJ2-7,many,CASSLRASGGVYEQYF,TGTGCCAGCAGCTTGCGGGCTAGCGGGGGGGTTTACGAGCAGTACTTC
16,TRBV19,NA,TRBJ2-1,NA,CASSNPGRMPYNEQFF,TGTGCCAGTAGTAACCCCGGCAGGATGCCCTACAATGAGCAGTTCTTC
19,TRBV19,TRBD1,TRBJ2-2,few,CASSTSGTGRGSGTGELFF,TGTGCCAGTAGCACCTCCGGGACAGGGCGGGGAAGTGGCACCGGGGAGCTGTTTTTT
15,TRBV10-3,TRBD1,TRBJ1-2,NA,CAISEGTGKTYGYTF,TGTGCCATCAGTGAGGGGACAGGGAAAACCTATGGCTACACCTTC
13,TRBV20-1,NA,TRBJ1-4,many,CSASIGGNEKLFF,TGCAGTGCCTCTATCGGGGGTAATGAAAAACTGTTTTTT
14,TRBV28,NA,TRBJ2-7,many,CASSTPGVPREQYF,TGTGCCAGCAGTACCCCAGGGGTTCCCCGCGAGCAGTACTTC
14,TRBV7-2,NA,TRBJ2-1,many,CASSRDLDGSQQFF,TGTGCCAGCAGTCGGGACCTCGACGGATCCCAACAGTTCTTC
17,TRBV12-3/TRBV12-4,TRBD2,TRBJ2-5,NA,CASSYSSWREEGETQYF,TGTGCCAGCAGTTACAGCTCGTGGCGGGAGGAGGGGGAGACCCAGTACTTC
15,TRBV27,NA,TRBJ2-1,few,CASSFVTDSYNEQFF,TGTGCCAGCAGTTTTGTCACGGACTCCTACAATGAGCAGTTCTTC
20,TRBV7-2,TRBD2,TRBJ2-1,many,CASSLRGGVAASQGSNEQFF,TGTGCCAGCAGCTTGAGGGGAGGGGTAGCGGCTTCCCAAGGGTCCAATGAGCAGTTCTTC
16,TRBV6-2/TRBV6-3,NA,TRBJ2-7,many,CASSYSRQASSYEQYF,TGTGCCAGCAGTTACTCGCGACAGGCCAGCTCCTACGAGCAGTACTTC
15,TRBV2,NA,TRBJ2-5,NA,CANADLSSYPETQYF,TGTGCCAACGCGGACCTTTCTAGCTACCCGGAGACCCAGTACTTC
10,TRBV6-6,NA,TRBJ2-1,many,CASRDHEQFF,TGTGCCAGTCGTGATCATGAGCAGTTCTTC
14,TRBV20-1,NA,TRBJ2-7,NA,CSADPVWRAYEQYF,TGCAGTGCTGATCCGGTGTGGCGAGCCTACGAGCAGTACTTC
16,TRBV7-2,NA,TRBJ2-6,NA,CASTQVGPGGANVLTF,TGTGCCAGCACCCAGGTGGGGCCCGGCGGAGCCAACGTCCTGACTTTC
15,TRBV10-3,NA,TRBJ2-3,few,CAISESEGVSDTQYF,TGTGCCATCAGTGAGTCCGAGGGGGTTTCAGATACGCAGTATTTT
14,TRBV7-2,NA,TRBJ2-1,many,CASSRGTSYNEQFF,TGTGCCAGCAGCCGCGGAACGTCCTACAATGAGCAGTTCTTC
14,TRBV7-2,NA,TRBJ2-7,NA,CASSLDPGTYEQYF,TGTGCCAGCAGCTTAGACCCAGGAACCTACGAGCAGTACTTC
14,TRBV7-2,NA,TRBJ2-2,many,CASSLVGYTGELFF,TGTGCCAGCAGCTTAGTGGGCTACACCGGGGAGCTGTTTTTT
12,TRBV25-1,NA,TRBJ1-5,NA,CASSASDQPQHF,TGTGCCAGCAGTGCGTCCGATCAGCCCCAGCATTTT
17,TRBV3-1,NA,TRBJ1-3,NA,CASSQGYRSNSGNTIYF,TGTGCCAGCAGCCAAGGTTACAGGTCAAACTCTGGAAACACCATATATTTT
17,TRBV28,TRBD1,TRBJ2-7,few,CASSLPYLGGQGYEQYF,TGTGCCAGCAGTTTACCCTACCTCGGGGGACAGGGTTACGAGCAGTACTTC
16,TRBV7-2,NA,TRBJ2-5,NA,CASSLNSPSVWGTQYF,TGTGCCAGCAGCCTCAATTCCCCTAGCGTATGGGGGACCCAGTACTTC
14,TRBV5-4,NA,TRBJ2-7,few,CASSVLPRKSEQYF,TGTGCCAGCAGCGTTTTGCCCAGGAAGAGTGAGCAGTACTTC
15,TRBV2,TRBD1,TRBJ1-5,NA,CASGFGGQVNQPQHF,TGTGCGAGTGGATTTGGGGGACAGGTCAATCAGCCCCAGCATTTT
15,TRBV18,NA,TRBJ1-1,few,CASSSADGGYTEAFF,TGTGCCAGCTCAAGCGCGGACGGGGGGTACACTGAAGCTTTCTTT
13,TRBV12-3/TRBV12-4,NA,TRBJ2-2,NA,CASDGPNTGELFF,TGTGCCAGCGACGGACCCAACACCGGGGAGCTGTTTTTT